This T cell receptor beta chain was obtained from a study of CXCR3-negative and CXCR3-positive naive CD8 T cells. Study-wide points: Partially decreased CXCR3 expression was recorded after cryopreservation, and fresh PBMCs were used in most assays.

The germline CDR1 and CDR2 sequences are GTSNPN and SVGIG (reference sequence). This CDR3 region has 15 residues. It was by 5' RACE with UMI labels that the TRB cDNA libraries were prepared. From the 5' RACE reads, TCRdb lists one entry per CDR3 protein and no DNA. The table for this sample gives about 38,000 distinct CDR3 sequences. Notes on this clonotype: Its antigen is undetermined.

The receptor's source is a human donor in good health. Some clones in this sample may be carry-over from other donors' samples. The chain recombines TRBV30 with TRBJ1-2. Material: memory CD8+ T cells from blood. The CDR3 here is CAWTLGGELPYGYTF.